This T cell receptor (beta chain) was found in a study of T-cell reconstitution after alpha-beta-depleted transplantation in children. This clonotype was seen a handful of times. The germline CDR1 and CDR2 sequences are SGHRS and YFSETQ. The CDR3 totals 15 residues. V lost 1 base and J 4 bases, leaving 12 bases between the germline ends. The library targeted TCRbeta and was prepared with unique molecular identifiers. TCRdb itself ran the PCR reads through MiXCR, one entry per CDR3 protein. The sample records hundreds of thousands of distinct CDR3 sequences, approximately 10% being singletons. The sequenced sample was PBMCs from the stem cell graft donor, obtained from the stem cell graft. This receptor was identified in a human donor who donated a stem cell graft to a child with acute myeloid leukemia. V and J are TRBV5-1 and TRBJ1-5; D is possibly TRBD1 (5 bases). CDR3 protein: CASSLRGEGNQPQHF. Here the CDR3 DNA reads TGCGCCAGCAGCTTGAGGGGAGAGGGGAATCAGCCCCAGCATTTT.